There are many counts of the clone carrying this T cell receptor beta chain. V was cut by 0 bases and J by 2 bases, with 11 bases left in between. This CDR3 is built from 15 residues. Germline values: CDR1 MNHEY, CDR2 SVGAGI. TCRdb used MiXCR to reprocess the 5' RACE reads, holding one entry per CDR3 protein. The sample lists tens of thousands of distinct CDR3 sequences; 25% to 35% were seen once. This TCR was sampled from a female donor with breast cancer. The V and J genes are TRBV6-5 and TRBJ2-7; TRBD1 might be the D (6 bases). Material: naive CD4+ T cells sorted from blood. Subset defined: naive CD4+ T cells, CD4+CD45RA+CD25-. The chain's CDR3 is CASSYSKGDPYEQYF. CDR3 in DNA: TGTGCCAGCAGTTACTCGAAGGGGGACCCCTACGAGCAGTACTTC.